The present T cell receptor beta chain was sequenced within a study of low-dose radiotherapy and immunotherapy resistance in tumors. For the study at large: Members of Cohort 1 were treated with 0.5 Gy per fraction every 2 weeks. The prescribed total PTV dose was 6.5 Gy. Intravenous administration to patients comprised nivolumab at 240 mg every two weeks and ipilimumab at 1 mg/kg every six weeks. Participants in Cohort 2 were given 1 Gy per fraction every two weeks, for 13 Gy over 26 weeks.

The CDR3 runs 16 residues. Germline V lookup: CDR1 GTSNPN, CDR2 SVGIG (reference sequence). Trimming cost V 3 bases and J 0 bases, with 12 bases left between them. The time point was: before trial treatment. Each donor was administered nivolumab, ipilimumab, aspirin, low-dose cyclophosphamide and low-dose radiotherapy. This clonotype was observed at least ten times. First-strand cDNA used TRAV- and TRBV-specific primers, covering alpha and beta chains. It was with a constant-region primer and a V-primer adapter that TCRs were amplified over roughly 19 PCR cycles. MiXCR was run by TCRdb on the reads, yielding one entry per CDR3 protein. This sample has 75,000 to 95,000 distinct CDR3 sequences, with 9.4% found just once.

The TCR was taken from a male donor with prostate cancer. Sequencing used PBMCs, obtained before treatment. This chain joins TRBV30 and TRBJ2-6; D is unresolved. The CDR3 here is CAWRKPGFSGANVLTF. As DNA, the CDR3 is TGTGCCTGGAGAAAACCCGGATTCTCTGGGGCCAACGTCCTGACTTTC.